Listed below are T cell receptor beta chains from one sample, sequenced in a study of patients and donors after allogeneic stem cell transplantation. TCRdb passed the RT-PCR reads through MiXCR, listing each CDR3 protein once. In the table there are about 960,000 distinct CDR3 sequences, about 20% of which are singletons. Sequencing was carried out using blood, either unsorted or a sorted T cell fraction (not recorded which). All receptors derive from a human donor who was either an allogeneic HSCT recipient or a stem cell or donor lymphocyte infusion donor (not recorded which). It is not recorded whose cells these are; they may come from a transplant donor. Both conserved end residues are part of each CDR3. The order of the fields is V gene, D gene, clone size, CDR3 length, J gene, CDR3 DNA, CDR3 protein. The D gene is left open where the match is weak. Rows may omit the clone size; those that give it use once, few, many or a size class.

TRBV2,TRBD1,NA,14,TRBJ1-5,TGTGCCAGCAGTATACAGGGGTATTATCAGCCCCAGCATTTT,CASSIQGYYQPQHF
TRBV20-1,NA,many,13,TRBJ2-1,TGCAGTGCTAGAGACAGTATTTCCAATGAGCAGTTCTTC,CSARDSISNEQFF
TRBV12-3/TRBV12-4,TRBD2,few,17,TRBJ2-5,TGTGCCAGCAGTGAGAGCGGGATCGGACTAACGGGAGAGACCCAGTACTTC,CASSESGIGLTGETQYF
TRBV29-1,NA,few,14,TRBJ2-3,TGCAGCGTTTGGTACGGCAGTAGCACAGATACGCAGTATTTT,CSVWYGSSTDTQYF
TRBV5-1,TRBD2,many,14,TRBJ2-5,TGCGCCAGCAGCTTGGGGGGACTAGTAGAGACCCAGTACTTC,CASSLGGLVETQYF
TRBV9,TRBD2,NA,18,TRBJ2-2,TGTGCCAGCAGCGTAGAATCGACTAGCGGGAGGAACACCGGGGAGCTGTTTTTT,CASSVESTSGRNTGELFF
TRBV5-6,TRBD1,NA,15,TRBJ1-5,TGTGCCAGCAGCTGGACAGGGAGTAGCAATCAGCCCCAGCATTTT,CASSWTGSSNQPQHF
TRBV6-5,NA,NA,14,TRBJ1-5,TGTGCCAGCAGTTACTCCCGGGGAGCTCAGCCCCAGCATTTT,CASSYSRGAQPQHF
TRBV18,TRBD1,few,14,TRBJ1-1,TGTGCCAGCTCAGTCTTTACAGGGGACACTGAAGCTTTCTTT,CASSVFTGDTEAFF
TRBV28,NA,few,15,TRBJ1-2,TGTGCCAGCTACGAAAGGCAATTTGCTAACTATGGCTACACCTTC,CASYERQFANYGYTF
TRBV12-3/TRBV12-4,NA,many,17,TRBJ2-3,TGTGCCAGCAGTCCCGACGTCGGACTGAAGAGCACAGATACGCAGTATTTT,CASSPDVGLKSTDTQYF
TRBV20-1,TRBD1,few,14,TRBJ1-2,TGCAGTGCGCAAGGGACAGGCTCTAACTATGGCTACACCTTC,CSAQGTGSNYGYTF
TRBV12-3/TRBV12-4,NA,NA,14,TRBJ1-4,TGTGCCAGCAGTGCGGATCCCATAAGGGAAAAACTGTTTTTT,CASSADPIREKLFF
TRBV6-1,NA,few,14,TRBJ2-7,TGTGCCAGCATGTCGGGCAGGAGCTCCTACGAGCAGTACTTC,CASMSGRSSYEQYF